One and the same sample provided the 30 T cell receptor beta chains below, sequenced in a study of CD8+CD57+ T cells in acquired aplastic anemia. The template used for profiling TCR beta VDJ and CDR3 was genomic DNA. TCRdb reprocessed the reads via MiXCR and lists one record per CDR3 protein. The sample has about 150,000 distinct CDR3 sequences, around two fifths seen once. Source material: sorted CD4+, CD8+, or CD8+CD57+ T cells (not recorded which) from PBMCs. Every receptor here comes from a human donor in good health, serving as a control.

The rearrangement links TRBV19 to TRBJ2-1, with 9 nucleotides matching TRBD1. V gave up 3 bases and J gave up 6 bases; unmatched junction bases: 6. Germline loops: CDR1 LNHDA, CDR2 SQIVND (reference sequence). The CDR3 spans 15 residues. CDR3 residues: CASSIQGTGPNEQFF. In nucleotides, the CDR3 is TGTGCCAGTAGTATCCAGGGGACAGGGCCCAATGAGCAGTTCTTC. The full variable domain, its missing parts supplied by reference TRBV19 and TRBJ2-1, is DGGITQSPKYLFRKEGQNVTLSCEQNLNHDAMYWYRQDPGQGLRLIYYSQIVNDFQKGDIAEGYSVSREKKESFPLTVTSAQKNPTAFYLCASSIQGTGPNEQFFGPGTRLTVL.

The table lists this clonotype with many counts. The chain links TRBV27 to TRBJ1-5, with D unclear. Trimming left V 6 bases short and J 10 bases short, with 19 bases between. The CDR3 length is 14 residues. CDR1 is MNHEY, CDR2 SMNVEV, per germline (reference sequence). CDR3 DNA: TGTGCCAGCAGCACAACCGGACCGCTCACCCCCCAGCATTTT. This sequence encodes CASSTTGPLTPQHF.

This clonotype was seen many times. The chain employs TRBV20-1 and TRBJ2-7; no clear D gene. V gave up 0 bases and J gave up 5 bases, with 5 bases separating them. The CDR3 contains 11 residues. Germline CDR1 is DFQATT and CDR2 is SNEGSKA (reference sequence). The CDR3 reads CSAREQNEQYF. The CDR3 nucleotides are TGCAGTGCTAGAGAACAGAACGAGCAGTACTTC.

This clonotype was detected ten times or more. In nucleotides, the CDR3 is TGTGCCAGCAGCTTAGCAGGCAAAGCTAACTATGGCTACACCTTC. This encodes CASSLAGKANYGYTF. This chain connects TRBV7-8 to TRBJ1-2; D is unresolved. With 0 bases removed from V and 0 bases from J, the gap between germline ends came to 8 bases. The CDR3 is 15 amino acids. Per germline, CDR1 SGHVS and CDR2 FQNEAQ. The full variable domain, completed using reference TRBV7-8 and TRBJ1-2, is GAGVSQSPRYKVAKRGQDVALRCDPISGHVSLFWYQQALGQGPEFLTYFQNEAQLDKSGLPSDRFFAERPEGSVSTLKIQRTQQEDSAVYLCASSLAGKANYGYTFGSGTRLTVV.

Concerning this clonotype: Its ends do not fully match the called genes, so a read error is possible. This chain links TRBV5-1 with TRBJ2-2; perhaps D is TRBD1 or TRBD2 (5 bases each). This CDR3 has 15 amino acids. CDR1 is SGHRS and CDR2 is YFSETQ in the germline V gene. The CDR3 is CASSPRDLDTGELFF. The CDR3 DNA reads TGCGCCAGCAGCCCCAGGGACCTTGACACCGGGGAGCTGTTTTTC.

Concerning this clonotype itself: A read error may account for a junction end that differs from germline. The rearrangement links TRBV5-6 to TRBJ2-2; D may match TRBD1 or TRBD2 (5 bases each). The CDR3 has 15 amino acids. Germline V CDR1 and CDR2: SGHDT, YYEEEE. CDR3 in DNA: TGTGCCAGCAGCTTTTTCACCTCGACAGCCGGGGAGCCGTTTTTT. Translating gives CASSFFTSTAGEPFF.

This clonotype was seen repeatedly, ten times or more. The V call is TRBV5-8, the J call TRBJ1-1; possibly TRBD1 for D (5 bases). V lost 0 bases, J lost 5 bases, and 8 bases lay in between. The CDR3 totals 13 residues. Germline values: CDR1 SGHTS, CDR2 YDEGEE. As DNA, the CDR3 is TGTGCCAGCAGCTTGGCCCAGGGAACTGAAGCTTTCTTT. Translated, it gives CASSLAQGTEAFF.

This clonotype showed up just a few times. Relative to the germline gene, one junction end is altered; a read error may explain this. V gene TRBV12-3 or TRBV12-4 combines with J gene TRBJ2-5, with D perhaps TRBD2 (6 bases). This CDR3 is 12 amino acids long. CDR3 in DNA: TGTGCCAGCAGGGGACTGCAAGAGACCCAGTGCTTC. It translates to CASRGLQETQCF.

V is TRBV2 and J is TRBJ2-3; 7 bases fit TRBD1. Trimming took 8 bases from V and 2 from J; bases not matched to a gene: 7. There are 14 residues in the CDR3. Germline CDR1 and CDR2: SNHLY and FYNNEI. Here the CDR3 reads CASSPQGITDTQYF. The CDR3 nucleotides are TGTGCCAGCTCACCACAGGGGATCACAGATACGCAGTATTTT. Based on the CDR3 plus reference TRBV2 and TRBJ2-3, the full variable domain is EPEVTQTPSHQVTQMGQEVILRCVPISNHLYFYWYRQILGQKVEFLVSFYNNEISEKSEIFDDQFSVERPDGSNFTLKIRSTKLEDSAMYFCASSPQGITDTQYFGPGTRLTVL.

This clonotype was seen ten or more times. The chain has TRBV7-9 and TRBJ1-2; no clear D gene. Germline V gene data show CDR1 as SEHNR and CDR2 as FQNEAQ (reference sequence). V lost 5 bases, J lost 4 bases, and 11 bases lay in between. The CDR3 runs 13 residues. The CDR3 DNA follows: TGTGCCAGCAGCCCAGCCAAAGGCTATGGCTACACCTTC. Its protein product is CASSPAKGYGYTF.

The gene calls are TRBV5-1 and TRBJ2-1, with 11 bases lining up with TRBD2. CDR1 SGHRS and CDR2 YFSETQ come from the germline V gene. V gave up 3 bases and J gave up 6 bases; unmatched junction bases: 5. CDR3 length: 15 residues. DNA of the CDR3: TGCGCCAGCAGCTCACTAGCGGGAGTGCCCAATGAGCAGTTCTTC. Protein: CASSSLAGVPNEQFF.

The gene calls are TRBV2 and TRBJ1-5; D not resolved. This CDR3 comprises 13 residues. Germline values: CDR1 SNHLY, CDR2 FYNNEI. Trimming took 4 bases from V and 2 from J, leaving 6 bases between them. CDR3 DNA: TGTGCCAGCAGTGTGGCGGGCAATCAGCCCCAGCATTTT. Its translation is CASSVAGNQPQHF.

This clonotype was seen at least ten times. The gene calls are TRBV10-3 and TRBJ2-7; the match to TRBD2 covers 8 bases. J gave up 1 base and V 6 bases, and 5 bases lay outside the gene matches. CDR3 length: 14 residues. Germline V gene lookup returns CDR1 ENHRY and CDR2 SYGVKD. CDR3 DNA: TGTGCCATCAGGAACTCGGGAGGGTCCTACGAGCAGTACTTC. It yields the protein CAIRNSGGSYEQYF.

Note on this clonotype: This may be a read error: a much more frequent sequence differs by one nucleotide. J is TRBJ2-7 and V is TRBV6-2 or TRBV6-3; unclear D gene. The CDR3 extends over 14 amino acids. Germline V lookup: CDR1 MNHEY, CDR2 SVGEGT. The CDR3 region is CASSYNGSPYGQYF. DNA for the CDR3: TGTGCCAGCAGTTACAACGGAAGTCCTTACGGGCAGTACTTC.

In its sample, this clonotype was seen a few times. The chain uses TRBV2 and TRBJ1-5; D perhaps matches TRBD1 (5 bases). Looked up from germline, CDR1 is SNHLY and CDR2 is FYNNEI. CDR3 size: 14 residues. Trimming cost V 3 bases and J 1 base, with 7 bases left between them. The CDR3 here is CASSDGDSNQPQHF. As DNA, the CDR3 is TGTGCCAGCAGTGACGGGGACAGCAATCAGCCCCAGCATTTT. The whole variable domain, remainder taken from reference TRBV2 and TRBJ1-5, is EPEVTQTPSHQVTQMGQEVILRCVPISNHLYFYWYRQILGQKVEFLVSFYNNEISEKSEIFDDQFSVERPDGSNFTLKIRSTKLEDSAMYFCASSDGDSNQPQHFGDGTRLSIL.

In this sample, this clonotype turned up many times. This chain uses TRBV9 with TRBJ1-6, with unresolved D. This CDR3 is 12 amino acids long. V gave up 0 bases and J gave up 14 bases, with 9 bases separating them. CDR1 SGDLS and CDR2 YYNGEE come from the germline V gene. The CDR3 sequence is CASSVDGNALHF. The CDR3, as DNA: TGTGCCAGCAGCGTAGATGGTAATGCCCTCCACTTT.

The rearrangement links TRBV18 to TRBJ1-5; D is ambiguous. The CDR3 has 15 amino acids. Germline V lookup: CDR1 KGHSH, CDR2 LQKENI. Trimming removed 3 bases at V and 4 bases at J, with 13 bases between. Here the CDR3 DNA reads TGTGCCAGCTCACCCGGTGTTGACAAGAATCAGCCCCAGCATTTT. It translates to CASSPGVDKNQPQHF.

This chain connects TRBV19 to TRBJ2-6; TRBD2 matches 7 bases. The CDR3 sequence is 15 residues long. V lost 2 bases to trimming and J lost 3 bases; unmatched junction nucleotides: 1. Germline loops: CDR1 LNHDA, CDR2 SQIVND (reference sequence). CDR3 sequence reads: CASSIPGGGANVLTF. CDR3 coding DNA: TGTGCCAGTAGTATACCGGGAGGTGGGGCCAACGTCCTGACTTTC. Full variable domain (outside the CDR3, taken from reference TRBV19 and TRBJ2-6): DGGITQSPKYLFRKEGQNVTLSCEQNLNHDAMYWYRQDPGQGLRLIYYSQIVNDFQKGDIAEGYSVSREKKESFPLTVTSAQKNPTAFYLCASSIPGGGANVLTFGAGSRLTVL.

This clonotype was detected many times. The J gene is TRBJ1-6, the V gene TRBV9; 9 nucleotides match TRBD1. With V trimmed by 3 bases and J by 7 bases, 2 bases remained unmatched. This CDR3 is 14 amino acids long. Germline CDR1 and CDR2: SGDLS and YYNGEE. The CDR3 loop is CASSADRGNSPLHF. The DNA for the CDR3 is TGTGCCAGCAGCGCCGACAGGGGGAATTCACCCCTCCACTTT.

This clonotype was observed a single time. It is likely a read error: a sequence one base away is far more abundant. V and J are TRBV6-5 and TRBJ2-5; D perhaps matches TRBD1 (5 bases). The V gene's germline CDR1 is MNHEY and CDR2 SVGAGI. The CDR3 totals 14 residues. CDR3: CASGYSQVQETQYF. The CDR3 region has the DNA TGTGCCAGCGGTTACTCACAGGTCCAAGAGACCCAGTACTTC.

As concerns this clonotype: A read error is possible here, since a much larger clone lies one base away. CDR3 bases: TGTGCCGGCAGCTTGCAGGGCTACCAAGAGACCCAGTACTTC. It is translated as CAGSLQGYQETQYF. The J gene is TRBJ2-5, the V gene TRBV7-9; D is perhaps TRBD1 (5 bases). This CDR3 contains 14 residues. Germline loops: CDR1 SEHNR, CDR2 FQNEAQ (reference sequence).

The V and J genes are TRBV3-1 and TRBJ2-1; D possibly uses TRBD1 or TRBD2 (5 bases each). V was trimmed by 1 base and J by 3 bases, leaving 10 bases between them. The CDR3 length is 15 residues. Germline V lookup: CDR1 LGHDT, CDR2 YNNKEL (reference sequence). The DNA of the CDR3 is TGTGCCAGCAGCCAAGGCTGGGACCGCTACAATGAGCAGTTCTTC. Amino acids: CASSQGWDRYNEQFF.

The chain recombines TRBV10-3 with TRBJ2-1, with D perhaps matching TRBD1 (5 bases). V lost 3 bases and J 6 bases, leaving 9 bases between the germline ends. Looked up from germline, CDR1 is ENHRY and CDR2 is SYGVKD. The CDR3 contains 13 residues. Written as DNA, the CDR3 is TGTGCCATCAGTGAAGCAGGGTCCAATGAGCAGTTCTTC. This gives the protein CAISEAGSNEQFF.

This clonotype was found once. A much larger clonotype is one base distant, so this may be a read error. The V and J genes are TRBV5-5 and TRBJ1-2; D is possibly TRBD1 (5 bases). Per the germline V gene, CDR1 is SGHKS and CDR2 is YYEKEE (reference sequence). This CDR3 has 14 residues. V was trimmed by 2 bases and J by 6 bases, leaving 14 bases between them. The CDR3 coding sequence is TGTGCCAGCAGCTTAGGAGGCAGGGCGAATGGCTACACCTTC. Encoded protein: CASSLGGRANGYTF.

This clonotype was found many times. The chain joins TRBV11-3 to TRBJ2-5; D not certain. Per the germline V gene, CDR1 is SGHNT and CDR2 is YENEEA. The CDR3 loop spans 15 amino acids. V was clipped by 5 bases and J by 2 bases, with 15 bases between them. DNA of the CDR3: TGTGCCAGCAGCCCCCACGTCAGCGCTCAAGAGACCCAGTACTTC. It codes for CASSPHVSAQETQYF.

In this sample, this clonotype turned up many times. CDR3 in DNA: TGTGCCAGCAGCGTAGAGGGAGTGAACACTGAAGCTTTCTTT. Amino acids: CASSVEGVNTEAFF. The J gene is TRBJ1-1, the V gene TRBV9; D remains ambiguous. With 0 bases removed from V and 0 bases from J, the gap between germline ends came to 6 bases. CDR1 and CDR2 from the germline V gene are SGDLS and YYNGEE. The CDR3 covers 14 residues.

This clonotype appeared many times. The chain recombines TRBV28 with TRBJ1-2, with D unresolved. The CDR3 length is 13 residues. V lost 4 bases and J lost 3, with 9 bases in between. CDR1 is MDHEN, CDR2 SYDVKM, per germline. CDR3: CASSSNFDYGYTF. DNA for the CDR3: TGTGCCAGCAGTTCGAATTTTGACTATGGCTACACCTTC.

The sample holds many counts of this clonotype. The gene calls are TRBV20-1 and TRBJ1-2, with 7 bases lining up with TRBD1. The V segment lost 0 bases and the J segment 7 bases; nucleotides outside the gene matches: 14. This CDR3 contains 16 residues. CDR1 is DFQATT, CDR2 SNEGSKA, per germline (reference sequence). The CDR3 region has the DNA TGCAGTGCTAGAGATCCCCTACAGGGGCAAGGTCTTGGCTACACCTTC. Translation gives CSARDPLQGQGLGYTF.

This clonotype was seen ten or more times. The rearrangement joins TRBV7-2 to TRBJ2-2; perhaps TRBD1 as D (5 bases). This CDR3 is 16 amino acids long. Trimming took 4 bases from V and 0 from J, leaving 12 bases between them. Germline CDR1 SGHTA, CDR2 FQGNSA. The CDR3 is CASSSLRGSNTGELFF. CDR3 DNA sequence: TGTGCCAGCAGCTCATTAAGGGGATCGAACACCGGGGAGCTGTTTTTT.

This clonotype was found many times. The chain joins TRBV9 to TRBJ1-2; the D is unclear. The CDR3 contains 11 residues. V lost 0 bases and J 10 bases, leaving 7 bases between the germline ends. Germline-derived CDR1 and CDR2 are SGDLS and YYNGEE. CDR3 sequence reads: CASSVVQHYTF. CDR3 nucleotide sequence: TGTGCCAGCAGCGTAGTCCAGCACTACACCTTC.